The clone carrying this T cell receptor beta chain was picked up one time. The antigen is not known. The entry originates in a study of identifying expanded T cells in peripheral blood. The study, taken as a whole, reports: Variance in clone template counts between two-week samples significantly increased with total template count across all healthy donors.

The CDR3 has 14 amino acids. With 3 bases removed from V and 2 bases from J, the gap between germline ends came to 9 bases. Germline V gives CDR1 WNHNN, CDR2 SYGVQD (reference sequence). The repertoire was sequenced with immunoSEQ multiplex PCR; TCRdb's copy has only in-frame clones and lacks some. This table holds 100,000 or so clones, about 89% found once. The sequence came from a person aged 18-70 years in good health. Sequencing was carried out using blood. V gene TRBV10-1 combines with J gene TRBJ2-3, with D hard to call. CDR3 protein: CASSDNGNTDTQYF. The CDR3 region has the DNA TGCGCCAGCAGTGACAATGGAAACACAGATACGCAGTATTTT.